This note documents a single T cell receptor (beta chain) sequence. Antigen specificity is unknown. The study ran its PCR with 60 Vbeta and 13 Jbeta primers. The protocol was immunoSEQ multiplex PCR, while the TCRdb copy is restricted to in-frame clones and leaves out a portion. The sample includes about 140,000 clones, about 80% of them seen just once. This specimen belongs to a study of cytomegalovirus exposure and HLA in healthy donors. Germline values: CDR1 SEHNR, CDR2 FQNEAQ (reference sequence). This CDR3 is 12 amino acids long. Trimming took 2 bases from V and 3 from J, leaving 4 bases between them. When sampled, the donors appeared nominally healthy, though they likely had unrecorded immune exposures. The study, taken as a whole, reports: The records held CMV serostatus as the only immune exposure information.

The gene calls are TRBV7-9 and TRBJ1-1, with D unresolved. Sequencing was carried out using PBMCs. This TCR was sampled from a man in his forties in good health and CMV-seronegative. CDR3 sequence (DNA): TGTGCCAGCAGCTTATTAGACACTGAAGCTTTCTTT. It yields the protein CASSLLDTEAFF.